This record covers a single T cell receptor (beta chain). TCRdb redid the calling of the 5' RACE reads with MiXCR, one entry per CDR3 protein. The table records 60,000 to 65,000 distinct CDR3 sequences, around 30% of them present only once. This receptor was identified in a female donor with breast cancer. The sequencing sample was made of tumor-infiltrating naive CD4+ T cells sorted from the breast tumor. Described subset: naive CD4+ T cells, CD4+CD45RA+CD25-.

In nucleotides, the CDR3 is TGTGCCAGCTCACCGCTTGCGGCGCGCGACATTCAGTACTTC. It yields the protein CASSPLAARDIQYF. The chain employs TRBV18 and TRBJ2-4; no definite D call. V lost 3 bases, J lost 8 bases, and 14 bases lay in between. The germline CDR1 and CDR2 sequences are KGHSH and LQKENI. The length of the CDR3 is 14 residues. Filled out from reference TRBV18 and TRBJ2-4, the complete variable domain reads NAGVMQNPRHLVRRRGQEARLRCSPMKGHSHVYWYRQLPEEGLKFMVYLQKENIIDESGMPKERFSAEFPKEGPSILRIQQVVRGDSAAYFCASSPLAARDIQYFGAGTRLSVL.